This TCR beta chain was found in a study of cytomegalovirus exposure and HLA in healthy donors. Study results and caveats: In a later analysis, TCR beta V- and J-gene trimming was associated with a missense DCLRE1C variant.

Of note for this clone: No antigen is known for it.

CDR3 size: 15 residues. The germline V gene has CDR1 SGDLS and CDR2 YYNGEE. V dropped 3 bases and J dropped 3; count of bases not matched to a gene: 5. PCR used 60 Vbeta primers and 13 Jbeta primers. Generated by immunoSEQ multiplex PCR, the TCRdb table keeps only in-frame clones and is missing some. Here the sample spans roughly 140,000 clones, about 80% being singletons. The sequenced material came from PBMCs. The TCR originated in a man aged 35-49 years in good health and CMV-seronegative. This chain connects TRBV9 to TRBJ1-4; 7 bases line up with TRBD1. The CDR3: CASSERGRANEKLFF. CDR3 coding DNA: TGTGCCAGCAGCGAAAGGGGGCGGGCTAATGAAAAACTGTTTTTT.